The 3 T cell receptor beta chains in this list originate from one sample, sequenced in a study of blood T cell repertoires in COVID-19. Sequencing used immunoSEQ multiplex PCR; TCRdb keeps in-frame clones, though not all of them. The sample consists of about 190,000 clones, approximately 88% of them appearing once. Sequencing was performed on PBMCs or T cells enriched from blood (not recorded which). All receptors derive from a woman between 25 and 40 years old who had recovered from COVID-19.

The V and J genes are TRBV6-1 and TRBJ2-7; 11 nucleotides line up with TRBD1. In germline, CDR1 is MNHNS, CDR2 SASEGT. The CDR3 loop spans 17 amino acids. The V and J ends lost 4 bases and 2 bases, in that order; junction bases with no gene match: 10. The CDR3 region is CASSAPPGQGGPYEQYV. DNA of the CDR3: TGTGCCAGCAGTGCTCCCCCGGGACAGGGGGGTCCCTACGAGCAGTACGTC.

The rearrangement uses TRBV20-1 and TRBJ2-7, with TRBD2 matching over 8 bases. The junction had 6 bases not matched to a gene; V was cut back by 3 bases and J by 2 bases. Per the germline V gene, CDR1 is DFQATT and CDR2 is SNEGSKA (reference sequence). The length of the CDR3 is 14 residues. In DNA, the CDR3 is TGCAGTGCTAGTATCAGCGGGGGTACCTACGAGCAGTACGTC. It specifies CSASISGGTYEQYV.

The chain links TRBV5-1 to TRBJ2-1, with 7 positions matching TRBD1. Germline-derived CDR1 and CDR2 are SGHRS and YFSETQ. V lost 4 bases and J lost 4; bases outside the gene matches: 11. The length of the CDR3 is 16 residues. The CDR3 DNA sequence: TGCGCCAGCAGCAAACTACCGGGACAGCTTTACAATGAGCAGTTCTTC. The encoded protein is CASSKLPGQLYNEQFF.